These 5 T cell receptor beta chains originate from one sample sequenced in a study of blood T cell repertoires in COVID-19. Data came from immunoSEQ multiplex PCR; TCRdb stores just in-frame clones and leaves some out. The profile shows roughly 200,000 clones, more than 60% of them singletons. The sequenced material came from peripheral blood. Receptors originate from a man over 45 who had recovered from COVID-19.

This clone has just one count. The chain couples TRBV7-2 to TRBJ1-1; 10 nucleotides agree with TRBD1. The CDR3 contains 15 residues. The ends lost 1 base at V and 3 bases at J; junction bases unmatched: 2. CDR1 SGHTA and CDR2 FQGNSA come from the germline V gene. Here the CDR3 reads CASSLDGTGDTEAFF. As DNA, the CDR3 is TGTGCCAGCAGCTTAGACGGGACAGGGGACACTGAAGCTTTCTTT.

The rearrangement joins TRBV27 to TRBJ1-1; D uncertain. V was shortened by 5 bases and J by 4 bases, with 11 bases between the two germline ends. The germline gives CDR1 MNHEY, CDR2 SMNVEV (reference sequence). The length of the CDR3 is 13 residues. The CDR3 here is CASSQNLLTEAFF. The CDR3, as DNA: TGTGCCAGCAGTCAAAACTTGCTCACTGAAGCTTTCTTT.

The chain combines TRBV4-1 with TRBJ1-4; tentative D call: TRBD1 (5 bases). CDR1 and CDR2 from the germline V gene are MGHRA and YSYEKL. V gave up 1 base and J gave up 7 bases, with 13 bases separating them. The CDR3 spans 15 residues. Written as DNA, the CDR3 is TGCGCCAGCAGCCAAGCTGGGCAGGGTAGTGAAAAACTGTTTTTT. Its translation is CASSQAGQGSEKLFF.

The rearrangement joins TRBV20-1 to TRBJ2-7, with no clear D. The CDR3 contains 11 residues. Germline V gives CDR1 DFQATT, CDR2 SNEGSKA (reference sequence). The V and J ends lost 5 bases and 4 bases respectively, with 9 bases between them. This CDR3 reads CSAHRSYEQYF. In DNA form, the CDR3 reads TGCAGTGCTCATAGATCTTACGAGCAGTACTTC.

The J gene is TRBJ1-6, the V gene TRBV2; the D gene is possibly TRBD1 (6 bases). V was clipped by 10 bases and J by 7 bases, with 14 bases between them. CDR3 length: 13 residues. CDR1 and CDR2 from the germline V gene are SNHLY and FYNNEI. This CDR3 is CAKRDRTNSPLHF. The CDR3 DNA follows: TGTGCCAAGAGAGACAGGACCAATTCACCCCTCCACTTT.